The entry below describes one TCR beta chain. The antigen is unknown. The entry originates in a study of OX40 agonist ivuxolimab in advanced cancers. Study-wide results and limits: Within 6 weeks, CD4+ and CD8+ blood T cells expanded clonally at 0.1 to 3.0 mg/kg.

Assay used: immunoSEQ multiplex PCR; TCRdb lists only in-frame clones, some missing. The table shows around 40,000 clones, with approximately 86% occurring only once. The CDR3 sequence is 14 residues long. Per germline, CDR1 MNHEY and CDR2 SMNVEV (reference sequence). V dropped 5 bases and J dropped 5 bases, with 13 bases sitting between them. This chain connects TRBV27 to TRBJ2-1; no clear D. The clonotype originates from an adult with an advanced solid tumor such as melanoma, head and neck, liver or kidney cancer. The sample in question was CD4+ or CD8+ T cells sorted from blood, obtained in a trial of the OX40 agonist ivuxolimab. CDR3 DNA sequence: TGTGCCAGCAGTCTTCAGTTGAGGCACAATGAGCAGTTCTTC. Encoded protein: CASSLQLRHNEQFF.